This T cell receptor beta chain emerged from a study of CD8+ T cells in alopecia areata. The authors extracted RNA and reverse transcribed it into cDNA as the sequencing template. The method was immunoSEQ multiplex PCR; TCRdb's version includes in-frame clones alone and lacks a portion of them. Of tens of thousands of clones listed, 45% to 70% are singletons. V was pared by 4 bases and J by 5 bases, with 11 bases between. Germline V gives CDR1 SGHTA, CDR2 FQGNSA. The CDR3 covers 13 residues. Sorting separated CD25+CD127- cells from the CD4+ cells of 4 to 6 patients. This clone qualifies as medium-sized.

The source is a human donor with alopecia areata. The rearrangement joins TRBV7-2 to TRBJ2-5; D call uncertain. Sequencing was carried out using CD4+ Tregs sorted from blood. CDR3 sequence reads: CASSSRTSETQYF. The CDR3 DNA sequence: TGTGCCAGCAGCTCACGGACCAGTGAGACCCAGTACTTC.